The 6 T cell receptor beta chains given below trace back to one sample, sequenced in a study of blood T cell repertoires in COVID-19. Here immunoSEQ multiplex PCR was the method, and the copy in TCRdb shows in-frame clones only, minus some. The table shows some 240,000 clones, with around 85% occurring only once. The sample comprised peripheral blood. All receptors derive from a woman of 80 years or more with acute or convalescent COVID-19.

The rearrangement joins TRBV30 to TRBJ1-1, with 12 bases aligning to TRBD1. The V gene's germline CDR1 is GTSNPN and CDR2 SVGIG (reference sequence). The CDR3 is made up of 15 amino acids. Germline trimming cut 5 bases from V and 4 bases from J; bases unmatched to any gene: 8. The CDR3 sequence is CAWGGTGGAGTEAFF. Here the CDR3 DNA reads TGTGCCTGGGGGGGGACAGGGGGCGCGGGCACTGAAGCTTTCTTT.

The chain employs TRBV10-2 and TRBJ1-5, with a tentative D call TRBD1 (6 bases). Germline-derived CDR1 and CDR2 are WSHSY and SAAADI. V was cut by 1 base and J by 7 bases, with 11 bases left in between. There are 14 residues in the CDR3. CDR3 DNA: TGCGCCAGCAGTGAGTGGGGGGGCGGGCAGCCCCAGCATTTT. This sequence encodes CASSEWGGGQPQHF.

V is TRBV9 and J is TRBJ1-1, with D unclear. V lost 3 bases and J 1 base, leaving 19 bases between the germline ends. Germline V gene data show CDR1 as SGDLS and CDR2 as YYNGEE. This CDR3 has 17 residues. CDR3: CASSAGSGRSKNTEAFF. The DNA of the CDR3 is TGTGCCAGCAGCGCCGGGAGTGGTCGCTCGAAGAACACTGAAGCTTTCTTT.

The sample holds one count of this clone. The V gene is TRBV5-1, the J gene TRBJ2-2; 9 bases fit TRBD2. The CDR3 consists of 15 residues. The V and J ends lost 4 bases and 1 base, in that order; junction bases with no gene match: 2. Germline assignment: CDR1 SGHRS and CDR2 YFSETQ. Here the CDR3 reads CASSRSGGNTGELFF. In DNA form, the CDR3 reads TGCGCCAGCAGCCGTAGCGGGGGGAACACCGGGGAGCTGTTTTTT.

This chain connects TRBV2 to TRBJ1-2, with a tentative D call TRBD1 (6 bases). The V gene's germline CDR1 is SNHLY and CDR2 FYNNEI. V lost 5 bases to trimming and J lost 7 bases, with 17 bases between them. CDR3 length equals 14 residues. The CDR3 sequence is CASSSGVSDAGYTF. In DNA, the CDR3 is TGTGCCAGCAGTTCAGGGGTTTCAGATGCTGGCTACACCTTC.

V and J are TRBV6-1 and TRBJ2-3; D not certain. Trimming stripped 0 bases from V and 7 bases from J, with 8 bases between. CDR3 length: 13 residues. Germline CDR1 is MNHNS and CDR2 is SASEGT. Written as DNA, the CDR3 is TGTGCCAGCAGTGAAGCGCTTAGAAATACGCAGTATTTT. Its protein product is CASSEALRNTQYF.